This T cell receptor beta chain was recorded in a study of Graves' ophthalmopathy and Graves' hyperthyroidism. Study overall: Researchers obtained peripheral blood at initial diagnosis, before any treatment had begun.

Hyperthyroidism patients, all newly diagnosed, had under 2 months' duration and ages of 18 to 65. TCR beta CDR3 regions were amplified from RNA transcripts. The workflow started with a first-round RT-PCR run with HTBI primers and then moved on to a second-round multiplex PCR. TCRdb used MiXCR to reprocess the multiplex PCR reads, holding one entry per CDR3 protein. This sample has some 360,000 distinct CDR3 sequences; approximately 17% occur once, and the top ten carry roughly 2.3%. The TCR originated in an adult woman with stable Graves' hyperthyroidism. The specimen was peripheral blood.

The CDR3 here is CASSPTSGTDTQYF. CDR3 coding DNA: TGTGCCAGCAGCCCTACTAGCGGAACAGATACGCAGTATTTT. The chain recombines TRBV7-2 with TRBJ2-3; the match to TRBD2 covers 8 bases. The length of the CDR3 is 14 residues. Germline CDR1 SGHTA, CDR2 FQGNSA. V gave up 5 bases and J gave up 3 bases; unmatched junction bases: 4.